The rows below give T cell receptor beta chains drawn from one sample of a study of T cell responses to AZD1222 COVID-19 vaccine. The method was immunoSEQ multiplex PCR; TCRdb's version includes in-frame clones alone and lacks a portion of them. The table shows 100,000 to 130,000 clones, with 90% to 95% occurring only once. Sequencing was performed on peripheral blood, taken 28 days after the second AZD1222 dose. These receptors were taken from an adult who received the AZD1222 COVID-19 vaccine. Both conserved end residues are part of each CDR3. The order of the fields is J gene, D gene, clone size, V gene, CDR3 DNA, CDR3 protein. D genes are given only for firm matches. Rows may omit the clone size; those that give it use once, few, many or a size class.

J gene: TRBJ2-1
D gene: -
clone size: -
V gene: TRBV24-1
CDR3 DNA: TGTGCCACCAGTGACCTCCTAGGGCATGAGCAGTTCTTC
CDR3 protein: CATSDLLGHEQFF

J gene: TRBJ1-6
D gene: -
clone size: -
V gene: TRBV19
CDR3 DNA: TGTGCCAGTAGTATGCCCCGGGGCGCGAATTCACCCCTCCACTTT
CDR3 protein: CASSMPRGANSPLHF

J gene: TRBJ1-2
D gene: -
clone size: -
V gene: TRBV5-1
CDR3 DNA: TGCGCCAGCAGCTTGGAAGGAACTGGCTACACCTTC
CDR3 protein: CASSLEGTGYTF

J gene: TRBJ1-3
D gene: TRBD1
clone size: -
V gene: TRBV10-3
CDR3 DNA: TGTGCCATCAGGGGACAGGGAAGCTCTGGAAACACCATATATTTT
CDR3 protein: CAIRGQGSSGNTIYF

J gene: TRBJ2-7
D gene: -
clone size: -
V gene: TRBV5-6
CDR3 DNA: TGTGCCAGCAGCTTGGGAGGGCAGTACGAGCAGTACTTC
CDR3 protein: CASSLGGQYEQYF

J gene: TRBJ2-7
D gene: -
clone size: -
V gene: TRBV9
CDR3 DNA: TGTGCCAGCAGCGTAGACCCTCCAAGCGAGCAGTACTTC
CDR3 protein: CASSVDPPSEQYF

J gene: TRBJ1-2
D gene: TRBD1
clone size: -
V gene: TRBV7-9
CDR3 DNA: TGTGCCAGCAGCTTAGAGGGACAGGGGGACTATGGCTACACCTTC
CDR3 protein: CASSLEGQGDYGYTF

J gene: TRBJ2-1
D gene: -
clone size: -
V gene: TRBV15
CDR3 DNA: TGTGCCACCAGCAGAGAGGATGAGCAGTTCTTC
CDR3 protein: CATSREDEQFF

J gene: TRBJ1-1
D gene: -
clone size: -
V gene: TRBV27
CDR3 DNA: TGTGCCAGCAGTTTAGGGCCGTCACGGGCGAACACTGAAGCTTTCTTT
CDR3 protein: CASSLGPSRANTEAFF

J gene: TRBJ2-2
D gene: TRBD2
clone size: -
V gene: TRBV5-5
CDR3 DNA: TGTGCCAGCGAGACTAGCGGGGGCGCGAACACCGGGGAGCTGTTTTTT
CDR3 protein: CASETSGGANTGELFF

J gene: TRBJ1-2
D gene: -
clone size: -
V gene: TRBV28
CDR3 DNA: TGTGCCAGCAGTTTACCAACTATTAACTATGGCTACACCTTC
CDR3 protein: CASSLPTINYGYTF

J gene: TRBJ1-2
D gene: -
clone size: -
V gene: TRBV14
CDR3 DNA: TGTGCCAGCTCAAGGACAGCCGGAGTTAGCTATGGCTACACCTTC
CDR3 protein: CASSRTAGVSYGYTF

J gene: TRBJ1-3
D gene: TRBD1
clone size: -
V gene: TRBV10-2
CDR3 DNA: TGCGCCAGCAAGGACAGGGCTGGAAACACCATATATTTT
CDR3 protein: CASKDRAGNTIYF

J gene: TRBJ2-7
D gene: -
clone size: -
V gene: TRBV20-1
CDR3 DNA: TGCAGTGCTAGTATGGGCCCTTACGAGCAGTACTTC
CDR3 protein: CSASMGPYEQYF

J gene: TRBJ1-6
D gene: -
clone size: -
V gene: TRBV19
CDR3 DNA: TGTGCCAGTAGTCCAACCTCAGGGGCAGGTTCACCCCTCCACTTT
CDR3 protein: CASSPTSGAGSPLHF

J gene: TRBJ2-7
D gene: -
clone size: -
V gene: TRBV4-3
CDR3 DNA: TGCGCCAGCAGCCAACATTCGGACTACGAGCAGTACTTC
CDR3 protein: CASSQHSDYEQYF

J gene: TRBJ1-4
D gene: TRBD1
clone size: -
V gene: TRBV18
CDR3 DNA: TGTGCCAGCTCACCGACAGGGTTAACTAATGAAAAACTGTTTTTT
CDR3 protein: CASSPTGLTNEKLFF

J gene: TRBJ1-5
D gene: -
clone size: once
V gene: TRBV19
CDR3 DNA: TGTGCCAGTAGTATGGGCAGGGGTTGGAATCAGCCCCAGCATTTT
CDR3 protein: CASSMGRGWNQPQHF

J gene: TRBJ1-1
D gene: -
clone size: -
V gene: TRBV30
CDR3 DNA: TGTGCCTGGAGTGTACTCGGAACGAACACTGAAGCTTTCTTT
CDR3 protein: CAWSVLGTNTEAFF

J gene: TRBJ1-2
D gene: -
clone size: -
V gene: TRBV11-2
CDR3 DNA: TGTGCCAGCAGCTTTGGGGGGGCCTATGGCTACACCTTC
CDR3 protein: CASSFGGAYGYTF

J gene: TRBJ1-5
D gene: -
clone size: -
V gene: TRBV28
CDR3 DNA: TGTGCCAGCAGTTTAGGGGTGACAGTTCAGCCCCAGCATTTT
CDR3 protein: CASSLGVTVQPQHF

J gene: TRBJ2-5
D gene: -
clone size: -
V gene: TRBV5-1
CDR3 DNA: TGCGCCAGCAGCTGGGACCGCCCCGAGACCCAGTACTTC
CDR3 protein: CASSWDRPETQYF

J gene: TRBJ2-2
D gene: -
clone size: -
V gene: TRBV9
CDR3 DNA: TGTGCCAGCAGCCCAAGATTTAAATTCACCGGGGAGCTGTTTTTT
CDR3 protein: CASSPRFKFTGELFF

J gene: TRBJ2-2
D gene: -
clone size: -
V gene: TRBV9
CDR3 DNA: TGTGCCAGCATGCGGGGCCTGAACACCGGGGAGCTGTTTTTT
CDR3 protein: CASMRGLNTGELFF

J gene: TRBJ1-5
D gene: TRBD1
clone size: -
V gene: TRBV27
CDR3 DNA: TGTGCCAGCAGTTTGGACAGGGGGTTTCAGCCCCAGCATTTT
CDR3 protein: CASSLDRGFQPQHF

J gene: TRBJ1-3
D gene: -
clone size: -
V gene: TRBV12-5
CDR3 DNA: TGTGCTAGTGGCCCAAGTGGGGGCAATGGAAACACCATATATTTT
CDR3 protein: CASGPSGGNGNTIYF

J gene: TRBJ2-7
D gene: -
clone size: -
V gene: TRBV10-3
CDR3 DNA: TGTGCCATCAGTGAGTATAGCGAGCAGTACTTC
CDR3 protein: CAISEYSEQYF

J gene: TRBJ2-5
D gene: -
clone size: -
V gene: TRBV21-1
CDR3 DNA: TGTGCCAGCAGGATATTGGAGACCCAGTACTTC
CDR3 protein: CASRILETQYF

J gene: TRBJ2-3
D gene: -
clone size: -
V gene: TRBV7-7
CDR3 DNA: TGTGCTAGCAGCCCGACCTCGGGCCCCGGGGCAGATACGCAGTATTTT
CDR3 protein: CASSPTSGPGADTQYF

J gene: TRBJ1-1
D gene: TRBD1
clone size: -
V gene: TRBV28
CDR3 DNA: TGTGCCAGCAGTTTATCTGAGGGGGCTAACACTGAAGCTTTCTTT
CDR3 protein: CASSLSEGANTEAFF

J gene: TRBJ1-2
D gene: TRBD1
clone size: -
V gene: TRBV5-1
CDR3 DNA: TGCGCCAGCAGCCCGGAGGGACAGGGTGAGGGTGGCTACACCTTC
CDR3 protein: CASSPEGQGEGGYTF

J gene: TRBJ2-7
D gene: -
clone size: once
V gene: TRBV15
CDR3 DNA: TGTGCCACCAGCAGTCTCCGGGACCGACCTTTCGAGCAGTACTTC
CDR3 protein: CATSSLRDRPFEQYF

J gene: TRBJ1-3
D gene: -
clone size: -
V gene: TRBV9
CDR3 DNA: TGTGCCAGCAGCGTAGTTGGCAGCTCTGGAAACACCATATATTTT
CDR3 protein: CASSVVGSSGNTIYF

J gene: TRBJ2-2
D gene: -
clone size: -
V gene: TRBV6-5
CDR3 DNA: TGTGCCATCTCGACAGGCAGCACCGGGGAGCTGTTTTTT
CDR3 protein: CAISTGSTGELFF

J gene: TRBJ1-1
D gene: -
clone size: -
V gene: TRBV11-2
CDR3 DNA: TGTGCCAGCAGCCCAAGATACGGGGGGCAAGCTTTCTTT
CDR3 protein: CASSPRYGGQAFF

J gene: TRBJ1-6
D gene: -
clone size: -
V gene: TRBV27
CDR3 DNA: TGTGCCAGCAGGGGTTCAGGCAGCCTGCATAATTCACCCCTCCACTTT
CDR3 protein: CASRGSGSLHNSPLHF

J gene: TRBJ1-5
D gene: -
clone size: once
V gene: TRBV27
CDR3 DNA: TGTGCCAGCAGCCTCTATGGGGGGGGCAATCAGCCCCAGCATTTT
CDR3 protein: CASSLYGGGNQPQHF

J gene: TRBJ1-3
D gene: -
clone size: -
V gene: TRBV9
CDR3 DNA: TGTGCCAGCAGCGTCGGTGACAGCAGCTCTGGAAACACCATATATTTT
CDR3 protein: CASSVGDSSSGNTIYF

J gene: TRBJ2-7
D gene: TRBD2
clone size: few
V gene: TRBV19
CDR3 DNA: TGTGCCAGTAGTGAAAAGTTAGCGGGAAAGGTAGGGTACGAGCAGTACTTC
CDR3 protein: CASSEKLAGKVGYEQYF

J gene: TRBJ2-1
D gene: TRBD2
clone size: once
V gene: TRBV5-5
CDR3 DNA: TGTGCCAGCACCCCAAGGGGACTATATACAAACAATGAGCAGTTCTTC
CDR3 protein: CASTPRGLYTNNEQFF

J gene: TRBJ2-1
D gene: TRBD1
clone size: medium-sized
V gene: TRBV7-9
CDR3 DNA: TGTGCCAGCAGCTTAGCGCCTCGGTCGACAGGGAATGAGCAGTTCTTC
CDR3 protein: CASSLAPRSTGNEQFF

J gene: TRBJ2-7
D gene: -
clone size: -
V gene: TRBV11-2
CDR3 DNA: TGTGCCAGCAGCTTAGTTCCAGGCTACGAGCAGTACTTC
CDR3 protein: CASSLVPGYEQYF

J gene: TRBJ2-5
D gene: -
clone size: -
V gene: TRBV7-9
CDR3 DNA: TGTGCCAGCAGCTTAGTCCTTTCTGAGACCCAGTACTTC
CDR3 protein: CASSLVLSETQYF

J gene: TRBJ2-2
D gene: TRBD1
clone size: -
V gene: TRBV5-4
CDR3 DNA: TGTGCCAGCAGCCCCGGGACAGCCACCGGGGAGCTGTTTTTT
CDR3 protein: CASSPGTATGELFF

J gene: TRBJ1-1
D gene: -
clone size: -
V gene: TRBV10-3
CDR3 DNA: TGTGCCATCAGTGCGGCAGGGAAGGTGAACACTGAAGCTTTCTTT
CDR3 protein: CAISAAGKVNTEAFF

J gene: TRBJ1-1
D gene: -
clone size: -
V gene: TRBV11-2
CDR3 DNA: TGTGCCAGCAGCTTAGACACCGGGTCGCCGACTGAAGCTTTCTTT
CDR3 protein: CASSLDTGSPTEAFF

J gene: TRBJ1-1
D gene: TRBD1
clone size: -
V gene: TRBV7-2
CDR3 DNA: TGTGCCAGCAGCCCGCAACAGGGGTTGAACACTGAAGCTTTCTTT
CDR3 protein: CASSPQQGLNTEAFF

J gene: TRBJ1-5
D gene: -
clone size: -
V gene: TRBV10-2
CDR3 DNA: TGCGCCAGCAGTAAACGGCGCAATCAGCCCCAGCATTTT
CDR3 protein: CASSKRRNQPQHF

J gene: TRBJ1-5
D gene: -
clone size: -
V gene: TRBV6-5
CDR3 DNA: TGTGCCAGCAGTTCGCTAACAGGGATCGGCAATCAGCCCCAGCATTTT
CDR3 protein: CASSSLTGIGNQPQHF

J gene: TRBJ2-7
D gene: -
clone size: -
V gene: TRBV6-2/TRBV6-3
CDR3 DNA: TGTGCCAGCAGTTATACAGCCTACGAGCAGTACTTC
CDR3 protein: CASSYTAYEQYF

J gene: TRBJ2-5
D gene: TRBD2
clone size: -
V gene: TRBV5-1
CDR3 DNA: TGCGCCAGCAGCCCCAGCGGGAATGTCGGAGAGACCCAGTACTTC
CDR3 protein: CASSPSGNVGETQYF

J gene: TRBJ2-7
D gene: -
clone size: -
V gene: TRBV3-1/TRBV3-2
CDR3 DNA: TGTGCCAGCAGCCCCACGGGGATAAGAGGCTACGAGCAGTACTTC
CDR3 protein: CASSPTGIRGYEQYF

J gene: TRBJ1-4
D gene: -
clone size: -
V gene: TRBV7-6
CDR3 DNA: TGTGCCAGCAGCATTGCGGGACGGCCTAATGAAAAACTGTTTTTT
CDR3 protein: CASSIAGRPNEKLFF

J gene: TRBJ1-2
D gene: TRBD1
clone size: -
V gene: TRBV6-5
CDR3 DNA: TGTGCCAGCAGTTACTCGGCAGGGGGTGGTGGCTACACCTTC
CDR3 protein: CASSYSAGGGGYTF

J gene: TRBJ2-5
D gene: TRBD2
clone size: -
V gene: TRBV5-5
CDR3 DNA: TGTGCCAGCACCCTGACTAGCGGGATGGGAGAGACCCAGTACTTC
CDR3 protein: CASTLTSGMGETQYF

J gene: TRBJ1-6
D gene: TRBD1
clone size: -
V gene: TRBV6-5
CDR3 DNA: TGTGCCAGCAGTACCCGGGACAGAGGTTCACCCCTCCACTTT
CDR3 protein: CASSTRDRGSPLHF

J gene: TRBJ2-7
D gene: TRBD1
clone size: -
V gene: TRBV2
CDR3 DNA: TGTGCCAGCATTGGACAGGGGGCTGGCGAGCAGTACTTC
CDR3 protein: CASIGQGAGEQYF

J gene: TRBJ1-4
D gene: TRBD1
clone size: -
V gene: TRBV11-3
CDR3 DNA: TGTGCCACCAGGCATCAGGGCAGGGGGCCATGGCGTATAACTAATGAAAAACTGTTTTTT
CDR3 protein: CATRHQGRGPWRITNEKLFF

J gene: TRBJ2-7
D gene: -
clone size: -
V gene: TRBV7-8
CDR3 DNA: TGTGCCAGCAGCCCCCCGGGGGCCGAGCAGTACTTC
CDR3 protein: CASSPPGAEQYF